This T cell receptor (beta chain) was documented in a study of cytomegalovirus exposure and HLA in healthy donors. Findings and limits, study-wide: In a later analysis, first-cohort TCR clusters were found to tend to co-occur in the approximately 120 validation repertoires.

Only in-frame clones appear in the TCRdb table, and some are missing; sequencing was by immunoSEQ multiplex PCR. The sample gives some 250,000 clones, roughly 87% of which show up once; 3% to 3.5% is in the top ten. Concerning this clone: What it recognizes is unknown.

Sequenced input: PBMCs. The receptor comes from a woman in her twenties or thirties in good health and CMV-seronegative.

CDR3 region: CASSFRAALGDTQYF. CDR3 in DNA: TGTGCCAGCAGCTTCCGGGCCGCACTTGGGGATACGCAGTATTTT. The chain uses TRBV7-2 and TRBJ2-3; D uncertain. CDR1 and CDR2 (germline): SGHTA, FQGNSA. Trimming removed 3 bases at V and 6 bases at J, with 16 bases between. This CDR3 region has 15 residues.